This T cell receptor (beta chain) was documented in a study of T cell changes during pregnancy in multiple sclerosis. CDR1 MGHDK and CDR2 SYGVNS come from the germline V gene. This CDR3 is 12 amino acids long. V was trimmed by 2 bases and J by 5 bases, leaving 5 bases between them. This table comes from immunoSEQ multiplex PCR, and its TCRdb copy is limited to in-frame clones, with some not included. Counted here are about 100,000 clones, about 94% occurring once; the ten biggest clones make up approximately 0.88%. Here the sequenced sample was peripheral blood, taken before pregnancy. V is TRBV25-1 and J is TRBJ2-3; D is ambiguous. The TCR sequence derives from a female donor with multiple sclerosis, enrolled in a pregnancy study. CDR3 nucleotides: TGTGCCAGCAGTGAAGTATTAGATACGCAGTATTTT. It specifies CASSEVLDTQYF.